This T cell receptor beta chain was sequenced during a study of T-cell reconstitution after alpha-beta-depleted transplantation in children (dated by TCRdb to between 2015 and 2016). Regarding the study in general: Using TCR repertoire profiling, the study followed T-cell immune reconstitution in a quantitative way in children after TCRalphabeta/CD19-depleted allogeneic hematopoietic cell transplantation. Overall study outcomes, separate from this receptor: In some patients, high TCRbeta diversity at day 60 was attributed to recipient T cells and intrathymic progenitors that had survived conditioning. The apparently early alphabetaT-cell count recovery about two months after transplant was reportedly dependent on only several hundred rapidly expanded clones derived from non-depleted graft cells. Hyperexpanded clone frequencies declined over subsequent months; after one year, T-cell counts and TCRbeta diversity were mostly attributed to newly produced T cells.

Looking up the germline V gene (reference sequence) yields CDR1 DFQATT and CDR2 SNEGSKA. The CDR3 spans 12 residues, from the cysteine through the phenylalanine. The read is trimmed to its CDR3 DNA, 36 bases read in frame from base 1. Trimming at the junction amounts to 0 bases on V and 4 bases on J, and the germline ends lie 6 bases apart. The sample's time point label, in plain terms: day 60 (about 2 months) after transplantation. This specimen's treatment or condition label, per the study, means: allogeneic hematopoietic cell transplantation with graft depleted of TCRalphabeta T cells and CD19 B cells. Transplant recipients were children who received TCRalphabeta/CD19-depleted allogeneic hematopoietic cell grafts. Receptors were amplified or captured by PCR. Sequencing used an Illumina HiSeq 2500. Molecular barcoding was employed in the preparation of TCR libraries, with unique molecular identifiers being used to normalize TCRbeta repertoire quantification. TCRdb reanalyzed the raw reads on its own, using fastp at Q25 for trimming and MiXCR for clone calling, and kept in-frame beta chains. When rows share a CDR3 protein, they turn into one entry using the most common DNA and genes. The sample table holds about 20,000 distinct CDR3 sequences, of which over 10% were seen once. The top ten clonotypes cover less than 45% of the sample.

This clonotype was counted at least ten times. Its antigen specificity is not known. Nothing much larger sits one base from this clone, and base qualities are not available. The receptor was isolated from a female patient between 2 and 15 years old who had a stem cell transplant for congenital amegakaryocytic thrombocytopenia, so the T cells may come from the graft donor. The sample consisted of PBMCs, mostly from graft donor cells, taken 60 days after TCRalphabeta/CD19-depleted stem cell transplant. Recombination linked TRBV20-1 to TRBJ2-5; the D gene cannot be named for sure. CDR3 region: CSARDDRETQYF. DNA sequence: TGCAGTGCTAGAGACGACCGAGAGACCCAGTACTTC.